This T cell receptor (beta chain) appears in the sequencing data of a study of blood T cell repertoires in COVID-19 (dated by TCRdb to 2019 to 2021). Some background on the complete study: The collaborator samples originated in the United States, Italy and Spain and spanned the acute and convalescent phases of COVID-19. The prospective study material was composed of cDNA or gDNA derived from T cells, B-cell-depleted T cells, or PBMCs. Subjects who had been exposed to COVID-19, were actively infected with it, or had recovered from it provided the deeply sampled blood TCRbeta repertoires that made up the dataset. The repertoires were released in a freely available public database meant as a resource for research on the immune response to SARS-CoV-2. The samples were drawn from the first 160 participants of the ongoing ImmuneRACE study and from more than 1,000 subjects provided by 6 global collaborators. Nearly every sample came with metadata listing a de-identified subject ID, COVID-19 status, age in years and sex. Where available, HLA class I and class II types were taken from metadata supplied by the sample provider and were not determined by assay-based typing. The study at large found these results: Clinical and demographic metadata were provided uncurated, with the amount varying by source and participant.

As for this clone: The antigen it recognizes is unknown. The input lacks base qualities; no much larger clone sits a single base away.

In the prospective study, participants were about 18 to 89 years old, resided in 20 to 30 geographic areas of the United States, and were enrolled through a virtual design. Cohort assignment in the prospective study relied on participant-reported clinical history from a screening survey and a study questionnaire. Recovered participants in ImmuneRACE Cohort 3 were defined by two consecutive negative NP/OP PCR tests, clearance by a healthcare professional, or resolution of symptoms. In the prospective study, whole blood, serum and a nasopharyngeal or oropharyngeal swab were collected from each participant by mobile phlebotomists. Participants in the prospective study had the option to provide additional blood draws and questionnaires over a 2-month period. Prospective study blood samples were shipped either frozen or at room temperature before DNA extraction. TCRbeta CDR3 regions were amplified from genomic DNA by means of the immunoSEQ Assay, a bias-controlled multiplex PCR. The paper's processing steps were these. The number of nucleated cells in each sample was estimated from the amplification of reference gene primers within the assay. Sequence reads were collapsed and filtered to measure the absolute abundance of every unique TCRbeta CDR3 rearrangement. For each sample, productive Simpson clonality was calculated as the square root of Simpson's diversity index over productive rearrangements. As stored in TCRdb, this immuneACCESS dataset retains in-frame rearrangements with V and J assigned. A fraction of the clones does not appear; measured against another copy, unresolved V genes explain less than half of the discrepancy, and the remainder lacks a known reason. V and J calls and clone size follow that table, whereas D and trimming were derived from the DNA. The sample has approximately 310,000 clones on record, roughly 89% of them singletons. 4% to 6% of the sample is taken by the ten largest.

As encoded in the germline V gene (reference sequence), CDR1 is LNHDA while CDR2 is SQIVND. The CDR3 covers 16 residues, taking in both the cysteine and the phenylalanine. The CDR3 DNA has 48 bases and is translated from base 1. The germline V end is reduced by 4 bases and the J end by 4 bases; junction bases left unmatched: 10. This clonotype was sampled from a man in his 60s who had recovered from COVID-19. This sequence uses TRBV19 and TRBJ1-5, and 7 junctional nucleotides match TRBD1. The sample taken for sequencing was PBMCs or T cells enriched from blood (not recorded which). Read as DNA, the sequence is TGTGCCAGTAGTACCGGACAGGAATGGCGAAATCAGCCCCAGCATTTT. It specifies CASSTGQEWRNQPQHF.